The T cell receptor (beta chain) described here comes from a study of blood T cell repertoires in COVID-19. Study-wide context: Acute and convalescent COVID-19 samples came from the United States, Italy and Spain.

Using immunoSEQ multiplex PCR, the repertoire was profiled, and TCRdb retains in-frame clones only, with some absent. The sample consists of roughly 100,000 clones, over 65% of them appearing once. Trimming took off 3 bases at V and 14 bases at J, with 14 bases between the two ends. Per the germline V gene, CDR1 is MDHEN and CDR2 is SYDVKM. This CDR3 spans 12 amino acids. Seattle participants joined during active infection and were tracked over time. The V gene is TRBV28, the J gene TRBJ2-4; weak D call: TRBD1 (6 bases). Sample: peripheral blood. The clonotype originates from an older man with COVID-19, enrolled during active disease. The CDR3 DNA reads as TGTGCCAGCAGTTTCCCTGGCAGGGGAGAGTACTTC. As protein: CASSFPGRGEYF.